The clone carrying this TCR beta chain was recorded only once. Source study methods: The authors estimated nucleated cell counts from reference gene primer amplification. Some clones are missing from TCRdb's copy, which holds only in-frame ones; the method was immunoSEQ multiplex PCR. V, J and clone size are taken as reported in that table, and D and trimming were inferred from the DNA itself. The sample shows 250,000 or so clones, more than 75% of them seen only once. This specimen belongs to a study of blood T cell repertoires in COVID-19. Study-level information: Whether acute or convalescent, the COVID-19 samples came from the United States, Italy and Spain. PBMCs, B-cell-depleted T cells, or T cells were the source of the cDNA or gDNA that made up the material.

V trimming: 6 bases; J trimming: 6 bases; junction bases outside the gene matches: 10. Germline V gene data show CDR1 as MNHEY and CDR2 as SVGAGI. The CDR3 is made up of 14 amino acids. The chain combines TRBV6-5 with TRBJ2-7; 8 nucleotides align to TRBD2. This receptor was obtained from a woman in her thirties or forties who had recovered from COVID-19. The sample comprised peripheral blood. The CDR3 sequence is CASRPGLAWGEQYF. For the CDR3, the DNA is TGTGCCAGCAGGCCCGGACTAGCTTGGGGCGAGCAGTACTTC.